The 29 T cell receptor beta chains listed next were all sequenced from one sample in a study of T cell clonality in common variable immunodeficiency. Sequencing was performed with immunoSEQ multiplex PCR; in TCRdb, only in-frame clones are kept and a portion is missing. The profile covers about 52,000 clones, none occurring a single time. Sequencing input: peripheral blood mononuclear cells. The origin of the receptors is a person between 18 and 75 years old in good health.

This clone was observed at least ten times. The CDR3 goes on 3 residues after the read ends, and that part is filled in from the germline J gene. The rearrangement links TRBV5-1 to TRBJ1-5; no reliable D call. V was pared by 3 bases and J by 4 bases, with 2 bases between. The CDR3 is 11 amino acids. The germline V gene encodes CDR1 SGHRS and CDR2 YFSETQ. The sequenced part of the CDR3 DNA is TGCGCCAGCAGCTCAAATCAGCCC. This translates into CASSSNQP. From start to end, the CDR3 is CASSSNQPQHF.

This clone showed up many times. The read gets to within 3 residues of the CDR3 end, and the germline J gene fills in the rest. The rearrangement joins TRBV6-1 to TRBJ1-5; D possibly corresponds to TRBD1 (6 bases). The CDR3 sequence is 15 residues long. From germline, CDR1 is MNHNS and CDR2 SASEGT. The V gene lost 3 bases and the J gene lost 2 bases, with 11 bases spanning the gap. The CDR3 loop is CASSETGRGNQPQHF. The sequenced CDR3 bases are TGTGCCAGCAGTGAGACAGGTAGGGGCAATCAGCCC.

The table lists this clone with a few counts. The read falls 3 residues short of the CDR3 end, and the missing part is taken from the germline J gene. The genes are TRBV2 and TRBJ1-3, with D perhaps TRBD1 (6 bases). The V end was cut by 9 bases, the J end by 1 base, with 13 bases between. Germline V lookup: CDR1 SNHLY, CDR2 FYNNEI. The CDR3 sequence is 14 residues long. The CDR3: CARETTGSGNTIYF. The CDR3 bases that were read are TGTGCCAGGGAGACCACAGGGTCTGGAAACACC.

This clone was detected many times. The covered CDR3 bases are TGTGCCAGCAGCTTAGAGGACATT. It is translated as CASSLEDI. The entire CDR3 is CASSLEDIQYF. V gene TRBV7-3 combines with J gene TRBJ2-4; D remains ambiguous. The CDR3 extends 3 residues past the end of the read, so its final part is completed from the germline J gene. The CDR3 totals 11 residues. Between the trimmed V and J ends, which lost 2 bases and 8 bases, there was a span of 4 bases. Germline V gives CDR1 SGHTA, CDR2 FQGTGA.

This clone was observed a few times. The CDR3 spells CASSHPGTGNEKLFF. CDR3 DNA, as far as it was read: TGTGCCAGCAGCCACCCCGGGACAGGGAATGAAAAG. The V and J genes are TRBV7-4 and TRBJ2-2; 9 bases align to TRBD1. The read terminates 3 residues ahead of where the CDR3 ends, so the germline J gene completes it. Germline V lookup: CDR1 SGHVT, CDR2 SQSDAQ. The CDR3 covers 15 residues.

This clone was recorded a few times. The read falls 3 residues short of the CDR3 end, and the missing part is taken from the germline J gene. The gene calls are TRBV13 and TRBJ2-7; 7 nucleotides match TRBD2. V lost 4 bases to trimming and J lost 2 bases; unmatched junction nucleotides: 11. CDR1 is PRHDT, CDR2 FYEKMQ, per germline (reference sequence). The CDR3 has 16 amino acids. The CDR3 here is CASSSSWTRETYEQYF. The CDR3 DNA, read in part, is TGTGCCAGCAGCTCCTCCTGGACTAGGGAGACCTACGAG.

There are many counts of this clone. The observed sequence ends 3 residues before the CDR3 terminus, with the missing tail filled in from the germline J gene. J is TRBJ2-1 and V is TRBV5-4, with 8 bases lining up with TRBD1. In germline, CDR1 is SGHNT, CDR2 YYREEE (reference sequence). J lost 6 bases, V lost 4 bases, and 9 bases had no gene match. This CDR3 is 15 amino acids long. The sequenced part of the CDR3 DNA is TGTGCCAGCAGCCCGGGACAGGATTCGATCAATGAG. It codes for CASSPGQDSINE. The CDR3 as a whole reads CASSPGQDSINEQFF. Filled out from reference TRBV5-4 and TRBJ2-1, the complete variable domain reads ETGVTQSPTHLIKTRGQQVTLRCSSQSGHNTVSWYQQALGQGPQFIFQYYREEENGRGNFPPRFSGLQFPNYSSELNVNALELDDSALYLCASSPGQDSINEQFFGPGTRLTVL.

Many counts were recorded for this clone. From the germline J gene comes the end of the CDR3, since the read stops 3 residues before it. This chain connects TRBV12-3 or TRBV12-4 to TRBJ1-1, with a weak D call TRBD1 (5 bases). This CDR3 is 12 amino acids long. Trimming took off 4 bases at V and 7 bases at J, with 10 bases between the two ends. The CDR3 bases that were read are TGTGCCAGCAGTTCAGGGTCCCGTGAA. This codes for CASSSGSRE. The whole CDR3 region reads CASSSGSREAFF.

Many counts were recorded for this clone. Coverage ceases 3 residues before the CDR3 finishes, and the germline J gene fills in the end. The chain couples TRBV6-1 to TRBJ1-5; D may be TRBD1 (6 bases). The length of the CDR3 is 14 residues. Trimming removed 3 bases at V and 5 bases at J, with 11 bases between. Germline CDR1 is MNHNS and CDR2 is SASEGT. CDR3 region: CASSDDGQYQPQHF. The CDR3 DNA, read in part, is TGTGCCAGCAGTGACGATGGACAGTATCAGCCC.

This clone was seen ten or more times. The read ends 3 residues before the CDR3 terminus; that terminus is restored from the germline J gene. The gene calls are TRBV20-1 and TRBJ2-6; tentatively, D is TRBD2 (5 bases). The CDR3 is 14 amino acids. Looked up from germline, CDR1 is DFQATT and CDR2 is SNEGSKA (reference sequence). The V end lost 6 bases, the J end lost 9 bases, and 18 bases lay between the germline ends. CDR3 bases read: TGCAGTGCCAACGACGGACTGAGAGGCAACGTC. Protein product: CSANDGLRGNV. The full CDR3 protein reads CSANDGLRGNVLTF.

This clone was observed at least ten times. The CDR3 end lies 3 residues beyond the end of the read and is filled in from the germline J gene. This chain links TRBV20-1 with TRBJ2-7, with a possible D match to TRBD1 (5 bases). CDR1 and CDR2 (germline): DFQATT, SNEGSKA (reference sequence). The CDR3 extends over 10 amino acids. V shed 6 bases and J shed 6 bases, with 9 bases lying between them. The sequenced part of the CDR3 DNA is TGCAGTGCGCGCAGGGCCGAG. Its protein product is CSARRAE. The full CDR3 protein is CSARRAEQYF.

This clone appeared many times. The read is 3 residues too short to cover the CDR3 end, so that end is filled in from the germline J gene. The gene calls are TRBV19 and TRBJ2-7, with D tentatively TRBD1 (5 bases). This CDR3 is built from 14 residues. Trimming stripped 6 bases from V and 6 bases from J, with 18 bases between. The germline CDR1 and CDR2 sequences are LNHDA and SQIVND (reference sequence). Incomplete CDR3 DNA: TGTGCCAGTAGATTTCAGGGTTCCAGTACCGAG. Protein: CASRFQGSSTE. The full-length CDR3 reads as CASRFQGSSTEQYF.

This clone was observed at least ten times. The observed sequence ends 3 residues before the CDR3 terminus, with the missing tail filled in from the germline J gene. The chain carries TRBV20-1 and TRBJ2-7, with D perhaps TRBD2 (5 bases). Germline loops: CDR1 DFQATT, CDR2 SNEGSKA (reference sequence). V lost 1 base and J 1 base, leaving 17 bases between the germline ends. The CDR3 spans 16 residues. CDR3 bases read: TGCAGTGCTAGAGCCCCACTCACTAGTCTATCCTACGAG. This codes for CSARAPLTSLSYE. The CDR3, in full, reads CSARAPLTSLSYEQYF.

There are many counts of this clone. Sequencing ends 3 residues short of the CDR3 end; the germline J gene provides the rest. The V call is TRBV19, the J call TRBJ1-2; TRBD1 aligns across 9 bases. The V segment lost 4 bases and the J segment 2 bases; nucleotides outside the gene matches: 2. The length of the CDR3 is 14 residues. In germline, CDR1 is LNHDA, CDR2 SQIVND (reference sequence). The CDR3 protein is CASSTGQGNYGYTF. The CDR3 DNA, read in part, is TGTGCCAGTAGTACGGGACAGGGAAACTATGGC.

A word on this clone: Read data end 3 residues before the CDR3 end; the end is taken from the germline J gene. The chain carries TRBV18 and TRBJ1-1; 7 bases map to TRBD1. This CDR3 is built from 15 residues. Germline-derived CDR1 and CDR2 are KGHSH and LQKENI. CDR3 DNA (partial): TGTGCCAGCTCACTAATGTCCGGGACAGACTCCGAA. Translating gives CASSLMSGTDSE. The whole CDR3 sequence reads CASSLMSGTDSEAFF.

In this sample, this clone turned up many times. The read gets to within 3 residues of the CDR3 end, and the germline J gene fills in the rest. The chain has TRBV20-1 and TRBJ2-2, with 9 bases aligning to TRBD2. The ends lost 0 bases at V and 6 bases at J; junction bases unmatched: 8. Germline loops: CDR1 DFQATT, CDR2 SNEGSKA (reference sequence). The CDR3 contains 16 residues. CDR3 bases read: TGCAGTGCTAGAGATTTCAGTAGCGGGAGAGCCGGGGAG. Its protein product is CSARDFSSGRAGE. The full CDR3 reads CSARDFSSGRAGELFF.

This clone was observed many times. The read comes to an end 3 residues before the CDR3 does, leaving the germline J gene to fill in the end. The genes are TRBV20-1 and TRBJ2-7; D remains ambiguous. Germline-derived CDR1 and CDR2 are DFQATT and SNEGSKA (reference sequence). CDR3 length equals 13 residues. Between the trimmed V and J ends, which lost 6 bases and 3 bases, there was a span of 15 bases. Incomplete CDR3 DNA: TGCAGTGCGCGGCGGAATACTGTCTACGAG. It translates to CSARRNTVYE. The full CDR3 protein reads CSARRNTVYEQYF.

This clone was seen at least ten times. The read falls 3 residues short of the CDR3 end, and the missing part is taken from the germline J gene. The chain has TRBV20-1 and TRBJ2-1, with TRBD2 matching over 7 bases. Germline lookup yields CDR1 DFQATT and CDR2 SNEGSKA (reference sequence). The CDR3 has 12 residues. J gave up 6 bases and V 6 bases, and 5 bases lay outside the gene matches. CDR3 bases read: TGCAGTGCCCGTACTAGCGCCAATGAG. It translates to CSARTSANE. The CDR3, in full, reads CSARTSANEQFF.

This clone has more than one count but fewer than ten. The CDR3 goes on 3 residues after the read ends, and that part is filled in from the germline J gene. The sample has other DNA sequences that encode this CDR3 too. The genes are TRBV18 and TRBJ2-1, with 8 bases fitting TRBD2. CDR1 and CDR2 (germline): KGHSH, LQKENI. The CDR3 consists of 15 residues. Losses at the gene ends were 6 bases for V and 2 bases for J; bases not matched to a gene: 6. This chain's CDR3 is CASSPGGGTYNEQFF. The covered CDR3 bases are TGTGCCAGCTCCCCCGGGGGGGGGACCTACAATGAG. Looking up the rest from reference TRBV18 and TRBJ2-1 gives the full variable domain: NAGVMQNPRHLVRRRGQEARLRCSPMKGHSHVYWYRQLPEEGLKFMVYLQKENIIDESGMPKERFSAEFPKEGPSILRIQQVVRGDSAAYFCASSPGGGTYNEQFFGPGTRLTVL.

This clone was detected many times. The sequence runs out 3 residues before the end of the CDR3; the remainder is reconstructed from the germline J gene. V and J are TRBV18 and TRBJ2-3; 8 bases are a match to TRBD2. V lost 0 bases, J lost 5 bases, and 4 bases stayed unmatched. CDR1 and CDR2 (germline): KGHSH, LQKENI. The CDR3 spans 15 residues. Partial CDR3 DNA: TGTGCCAGCTCACCACCTAGCGGGAAGGGAGATACG. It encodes CASSPPSGKGDT. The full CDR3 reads CASSPPSGKGDTQYF. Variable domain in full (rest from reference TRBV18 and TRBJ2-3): NAGVMQNPRHLVRRRGQEARLRCSPMKGHSHVYWYRQLPEEGLKFMVYLQKENIIDESGMPKERFSAEFPKEGPSILRIQQVVRGDSAAYFCASSPPSGKGDTQYFGPGTRLTVL.

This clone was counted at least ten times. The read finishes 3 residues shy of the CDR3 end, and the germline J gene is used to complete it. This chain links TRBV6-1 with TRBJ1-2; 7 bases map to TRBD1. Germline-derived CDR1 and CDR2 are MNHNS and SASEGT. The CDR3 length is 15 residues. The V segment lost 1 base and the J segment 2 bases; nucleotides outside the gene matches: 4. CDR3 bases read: TGTGCCAGCAGTGAAGGAGCAGGGGGAAACTATGGC. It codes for CASSEGAGGNYG. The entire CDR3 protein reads CASSEGAGGNYGYTF.

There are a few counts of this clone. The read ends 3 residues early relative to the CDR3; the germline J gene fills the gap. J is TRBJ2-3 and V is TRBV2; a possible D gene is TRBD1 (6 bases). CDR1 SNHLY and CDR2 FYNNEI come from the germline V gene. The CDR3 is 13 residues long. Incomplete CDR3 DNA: TGTGCCAGCATCGACAGGTTCAATCAGCCG. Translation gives CASIDRFNQP. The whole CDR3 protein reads CASIDRFNQPQYF.

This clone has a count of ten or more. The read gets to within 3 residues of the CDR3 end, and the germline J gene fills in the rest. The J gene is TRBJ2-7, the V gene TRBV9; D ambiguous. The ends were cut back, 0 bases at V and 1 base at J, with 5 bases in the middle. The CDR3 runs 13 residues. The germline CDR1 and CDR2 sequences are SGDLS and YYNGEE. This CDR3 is CASSVGQSYEQYF. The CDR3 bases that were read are TGTGCCAGCAGCGTAGGGCAGTCCTACGAG.

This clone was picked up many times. CDR3 DNA (partial): TGTGCCAGCAGGAACGGACAGAACTCCTACAATGAG. It yields the protein CASRNGQNSYNE. The CDR3 reads in full as CASRNGQNSYNEQFF. The rearrangement uses TRBV5-5 and TRBJ2-1, with a tentative D call TRBD1 (6 bases). The sequence runs out 3 residues before the end of the CDR3; the remainder is reconstructed from the germline J gene. The CDR3 covers 15 residues. Germline loops: CDR1 SGHKS, CDR2 YYEKEE (reference sequence). V was clipped by 5 bases and J by 0 bases, with 12 bases between them.

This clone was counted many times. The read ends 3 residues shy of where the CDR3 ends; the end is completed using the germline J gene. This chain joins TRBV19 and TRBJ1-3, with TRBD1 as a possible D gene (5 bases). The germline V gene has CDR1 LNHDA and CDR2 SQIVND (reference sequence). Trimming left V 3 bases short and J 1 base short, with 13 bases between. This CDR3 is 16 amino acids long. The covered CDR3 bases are TGTGCCAGTAGTATCTCAGGGTCGCGTTCTGGAAACACC. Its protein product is CASSISGSRSGNT. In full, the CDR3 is CASSISGSRSGNTIYF.

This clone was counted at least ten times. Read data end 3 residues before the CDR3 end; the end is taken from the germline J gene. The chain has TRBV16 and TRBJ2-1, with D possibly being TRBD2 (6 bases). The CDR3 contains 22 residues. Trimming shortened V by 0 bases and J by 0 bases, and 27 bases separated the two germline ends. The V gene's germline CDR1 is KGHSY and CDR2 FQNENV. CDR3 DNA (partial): TGTGCCAGCAGCCAATCAGCAATGGGGGGTAGCGGAAAACGTAGCTCCTACAATGAG. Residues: CASSQSAMGGSGKRSSYNE. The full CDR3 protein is CASSQSAMGGSGKRSSYNEQFF.

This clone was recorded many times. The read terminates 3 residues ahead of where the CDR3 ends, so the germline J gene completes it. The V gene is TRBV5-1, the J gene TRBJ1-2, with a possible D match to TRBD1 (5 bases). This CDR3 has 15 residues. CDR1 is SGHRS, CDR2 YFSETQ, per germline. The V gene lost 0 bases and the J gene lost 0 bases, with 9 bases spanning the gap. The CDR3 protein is CASSLDPGANYGYTF. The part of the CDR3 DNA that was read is TGCGCCAGCAGCTTGGATCCGGGGGCTAACTATGGC. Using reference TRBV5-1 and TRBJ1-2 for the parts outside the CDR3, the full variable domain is KAGVTQTPRYLIKTRGQQVTLSCSPISGHRSVSWYQQTPGQGLQFLFEYFSETQRNKGNFPGRFSGRQFSNSRSEMNVSTLELGDSALYLCASSLDPGANYGYTFGSGTRLTVV.

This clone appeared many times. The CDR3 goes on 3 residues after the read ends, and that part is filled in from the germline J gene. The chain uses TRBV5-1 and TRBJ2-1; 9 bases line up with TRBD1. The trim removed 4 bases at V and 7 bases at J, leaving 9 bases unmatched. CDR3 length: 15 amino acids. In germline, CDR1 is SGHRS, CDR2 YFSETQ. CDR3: CASSHTRDRANEQFF. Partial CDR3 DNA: TGCGCCAGCAGCCATACCCGGGACAGGGCTAATGAG.

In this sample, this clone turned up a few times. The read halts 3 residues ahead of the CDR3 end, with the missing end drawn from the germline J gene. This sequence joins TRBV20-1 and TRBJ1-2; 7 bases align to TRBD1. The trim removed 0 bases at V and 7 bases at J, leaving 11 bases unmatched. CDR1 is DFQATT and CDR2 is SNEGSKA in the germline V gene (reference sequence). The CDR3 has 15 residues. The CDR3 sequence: CSARDQRGGRSGYTF. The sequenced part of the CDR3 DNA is TGCAGTGCTAGAGACCAACGAGGGGGCCGGAGTGGC.